The 30 T cell receptor beta chains below all came from one sample that was sequenced in a study of cytomegalovirus exposure and HLA in healthy donors. The study ran its PCR with 60 Vbeta and 13 Jbeta primers. Data came from immunoSEQ multiplex PCR; TCRdb stores just in-frame clones and leaves some out. Of 150,000 to 200,000 clones detected, over 75% appear once; the ten largest clones hold about 1.8%. The sequencing input was PBMCs. These receptors originate from a man aged 18 to 29 in good health and CMV-seronegative.

The gene calls are TRBV6-4 and TRBJ2-3, with D unclear. Deletions cut 0 bases from V and 1 base from J, with 5 bases between. Per germline, CDR1 MRHNA and CDR2 SNTAGT. CDR3 length equals 14 residues. CDR3 bases: TGTGCCAGCAGTGACTCTCCTGGCACAGATACGCAGTATTTT. Protein product: CASSDSPGTDTQYF.

The rearrangement joins TRBV16 to TRBJ2-7; D call uncertain. The CDR3 sequence is 15 residues long. Germline assignment: CDR1 KGHSY and CDR2 FQNENV. The ends were cut back, 4 bases at V and 0 bases at J, with 13 bases in the middle. This chain's CDR3 is CASSPGMVVSYEQYF. The CDR3 DNA reads as TGTGCCAGCAGCCCCGGTATGGTCGTCTCCTACGAGCAGTACTTC.

The genes are TRBV11-3 and TRBJ2-2, with 8 bases fitting TRBD2. The germline V gene encodes CDR1 SGHNT and CDR2 YENEEA. J was trimmed by 3 bases and V by 4 bases; bases with no gene match: 7. This CDR3 has 16 amino acids. The CDR3 reads CASSSAGRAYTGELFF. In DNA, the CDR3 is TGTGCCAGCAGCTCCGCCGGGAGGGCCTACACCGGGGAGCTGTTTTTT.

The chain joins TRBV5-1 to TRBJ2-1; TRBD2 matches at 9 bases. The CDR3 length is 14 residues. V lost 2 bases to trimming and J lost 6 bases; unmatched junction nucleotides: 3. Germline CDR1 SGHRS, CDR2 YFSETQ. The CDR3 sequence is CASSLLSGSNEQFF. For the CDR3, the DNA is TGCGCCAGCAGCTTACTTAGCGGGAGCAATGAGCAGTTCTTC.

The chain has TRBV7-9 and TRBJ2-3; D remains ambiguous. Germline lookup yields CDR1 SEHNR and CDR2 FQNEAQ (reference sequence). The CDR3 runs to 14 residues. The V end lost 0 bases, the J end lost 4 bases, and 8 bases lay between the germline ends. CDR3: CASSLASQSDTQYF. The CDR3 region has the DNA TGTGCCAGCAGCTTAGCCTCACAGTCAGATACGCAGTATTTT.

In this sample, this clone turned up once. The chain couples TRBV4-3 to TRBJ1-2; maybe TRBD1 (6 bases). Germline V lookup: CDR1 LGHNA, CDR2 YSLEER. CDR3 size: 17 residues. With 2 bases removed from V and 8 bases from J, the gap between germline ends came to 24 bases. The CDR3 loop reads CASSQTVLGGAGSGYTF. CDR3 bases: TGCGCCAGCAGCCAAACCGTCCTGGGGGGGGCGGGTTCCGGCTACACCTTC.

The rearrangement joins TRBV6-5 to TRBJ1-2; TRBD1 matches 11 bases. This CDR3 is 14 amino acids long. Germline V lookup: CDR1 MNHEY, CDR2 SVGAGI. The J segment lost 5 bases and the V segment lost 2 bases, leaving 1 base of the junction unmatched. The DNA for the CDR3 is TGTGCCAGCAGTTACGGACAGGGGGCGTATGGCTACACCTTC. Translated: CASSYGQGAYGYTF.

The gene calls are TRBV5-4 and TRBJ2-1; D unresolved. V was cut by 4 bases and J by 2 bases, with 19 bases left in between. The CDR3 sequence is 17 residues long. Germline V lookup: CDR1 SGHNT, CDR2 YYREEE (reference sequence). CDR3 loop: CASSPSTSGVTYNEQFF. DNA of the CDR3: TGTGCCAGCAGCCCATCAACATCAGGTGTGACCTACAATGAGCAGTTCTTC.

This clone was picked up one time. The chain uses TRBV5-6 and TRBJ1-1; 8 bases align to TRBD1. This CDR3 has 19 residues. In germline, CDR1 is SGHDT, CDR2 YYEEEE. V shed 2 bases and J 1 base; nucleotides not matched to a gene: 16. The chain's CDR3 is CASSLSYRHRGAENTEAFF. The CDR3 DNA is TGTGCCAGCAGCTTATCTTACCGCCACAGGGGGGCAGAGAACACTGAAGCTTTCTTT.

This chain uses TRBV6-5 with TRBJ1-1; no definite D call. CDR3 length: 13 residues. From germline, CDR1 is MNHEY and CDR2 SVGAGI. V was shortened by 7 bases and J by 1 base, with 10 bases between the two germline ends. For the CDR3, the DNA is TGTGCCAGCACCACACCGGGGAACACTGAAGCTTTCTTT. The encoded protein is CASTTPGNTEAFF.

This clone was seen just once. Other DNA sequences within the sample encode an identical CDR3. The V gene is TRBV7-9, the J gene TRBJ1-5, with TRBD1 matching 8 bases. J gave up 3 bases and V 5 bases, and 3 bases lay outside the gene matches. Germline CDR1 SEHNR, CDR2 FQNEAQ (reference sequence). The CDR3 covers 14 residues. The CDR3 coding sequence is TGTGCCAGCAGCCGGACAGGGTTCAATCAGCCCCAGCATTTT. This encodes CASSRTGFNQPQHF. Drawing the rest from reference TRBV7-9 and TRBJ1-5, the complete variable domain is DTGVSQNPRHKITKRGQNVTFRCDPISEHNRLYWYRQTLGQGPEFLTYFQNEAQLEKSRLLSDRFSAERPKGSFSTLEIQRTEQGDSAMYLCASSRTGFNQPQHFGDGTRLSIL.

The chain joins TRBV5-4 to TRBJ2-2; 8 bases map to TRBD2. The germline V gene encodes CDR1 SGHNT and CDR2 YYREEE (reference sequence). Trimming took 4 bases from V and 1 from J; bases not matched to a gene: 3. The CDR3 totals 15 residues. CDR3 nucleotide sequence: TGTGCCAGCAGCCTTCTAGCGGGGAACACCGGGGAGCTGTTTTTT. It specifies CASSLLAGNTGELFF.

The chain joins TRBV29-1 to TRBJ1-2, with a possible D match to TRBD1 (6 bases). The CDR3 sequence is 15 residues long. V was pared by 6 bases and J by 6 bases, with 23 bases between. Germline V gene sequence: CDR1 SQVTM, CDR2 ANQGSEA. The DNA of the CDR3 is TGCAGCGTCCTCCTGGGGGACACTCTCTCGGATGGCTACACCTTC. Translated: CSVLLGDTLSDGYTF.

The CDR3 nucleotides read TGTGCCAGCAGCCAACAGGGGCCTGGGTTTGGCTATGGCTACACCTTC. Residues: CASSQQGPGFGYGYTF. The rearrangement uses TRBV14 and TRBJ1-2; D may be TRBD1 (6 bases). The V gene lost 2 bases and the J gene lost 4 bases, with 17 bases spanning the gap. CDR1 and CDR2 (germline): SGHDN, FVKESK. The CDR3 has 16 residues.

This clone has more than one count but fewer than ten. V and J are TRBV2 and TRBJ1-1; D gene ambiguous. The CDR3 runs to 12 residues. V lost 4 bases, J lost 3 bases, and 6 bases lay in between. Germline V gene sequence: CDR1 SNHLY, CDR2 FYNNEI. CDR3 sequence: CASSGTDTEAFF. For the CDR3, the DNA is TGTGCCAGCAGTGGTACAGACACTGAAGCTTTCTTT.

Worth noting for this clone: The junction departs from the called germline gene at one end, perhaps through a read error. The genes are TRBV7-9 and TRBJ2-5, with TRBD2 matching over 14 bases. Germline loops: CDR1 SEHNR, CDR2 FQNEAQ (reference sequence). The CDR3 runs to 15 residues. For the CDR3, the DNA is TGTTCCAGCAGCTTAGGGACTAGCGGGGGAGAGACCCAGTACTTC. Protein sequence: CSSSLGTSGGETQYF.

This clone has more than one count but fewer than ten. The V gene is TRBV5-1, the J gene TRBJ1-1; 8 positions agree with TRBD1. Germline-derived CDR1 and CDR2 are SGHRS and YFSETQ. The CDR3 covers 17 residues. V shed 4 bases and J 3 bases; nucleotides not matched to a gene: 14. CDR3 loop: CASSINPPTGVDTEAFF. In DNA form, the CDR3 reads TGCGCCAGCAGCATCAACCCACCGACAGGGGTGGACACTGAAGCTTTCTTT.

The chain's CDR3 is CASSLELAGGHGTGELFF. CDR3 in DNA: TGCGCCAGCAGCTTGGAACTAGCGGGGGGCCATGGGACCGGGGAGCTGTTTTTT. The chain couples TRBV5-1 to TRBJ2-2, with 12 positions matching TRBD2. After removal of 0 bases from V and 5 bases from J, the junction contained 8 bases not matched to a gene. The CDR3 is made up of 18 amino acids. The germline CDR1 and CDR2 sequences are SGHRS and YFSETQ.

In its sample, this clone was seen a few times. J is TRBJ2-7 and V is TRBV7-2; perhaps TRBD2 as D (6 bases). CDR1 is SGHTA, CDR2 FQGNSA, per germline. The CDR3 loop spans 14 amino acids. V shed 6 bases and J shed 0 bases, with 12 bases lying between them. CDR3 loop: CASRRDGGSYEQYF. The CDR3 nucleotides read TGTGCCAGCAGGCGGGACGGGGGCTCCTACGAGCAGTACTTC.

This clone turned up a few times. This chain connects TRBV7-2 to TRBJ1-5, with TRBD1 matching over 7 bases. The CDR3 totals 17 residues. The germline V gene encodes CDR1 SGHTA and CDR2 FQGNSA. V was pared by 3 bases and J by 0 bases, with 8 bases of the junction left unmatched. Here the CDR3 DNA reads TGTGCCAGCAGCTTGGTAGCGGGACAGAATAGCAATCAGCCCCAGCATTTT. Translating it yields CASSLVAGQNSNQPQHF.

This clone was detected once. The chain has TRBV5-5 and TRBJ2-3; the match to TRBD1 covers 9 bases. The germline V gene has CDR1 SGHKS and CDR2 YYEKEE (reference sequence). The CDR3 runs 15 residues. After removal of 6 bases from V and 1 base from J, the junction contained 6 bases not matched to a gene. In DNA form, the CDR3 reads TGTGCCAGCATCTCCGGGGACAGGGGCACAGATACGCAGTATTTT. It translates to CASISGDRGTDTQYF.

This chain connects TRBV19 to TRBJ2-1; TRBD2 aligns across 11 bases. J was trimmed by 4 bases and V by 3 bases; bases with no gene match: 14. This CDR3 contains 19 residues. Looked up from germline, CDR1 is LNHDA and CDR2 is SQIVND (reference sequence). The CDR3 sequence is CASSMRLAGKLNTYNEQFF. The CDR3 region has the DNA TGTGCCAGTAGTATGAGACTAGCGGGGAAACTCAATACATACAATGAGCAGTTCTTC. Full variable domain (outside the CDR3, taken from reference TRBV19 and TRBJ2-1): DGGITQSPKYLFRKEGQNVTLSCEQNLNHDAMYWYRQDPGQGLRLIYYSQIVNDFQKGDIAEGYSVSREKKESFPLTVTSAQKNPTAFYLCASSMRLAGKLNTYNEQFFGPGTRLTVL.

The chain uses TRBV7-2 and TRBJ1-5, with 11 bases aligning to TRBD1. The CDR3 is 16 residues long. Looked up from germline, CDR1 is SGHTA and CDR2 is FQGNSA. With 1 base clipped from V and 12 bases from J, the junction kept 11 bases outside the gene matches. The CDR3 coding sequence is TGTGCCAGCAGCTTAGTAGGACAGGGGGCAACCATGGGCCAGCATTTT. Translating gives CASSLVGQGATMGQHF.

The chain has TRBV5-4 and TRBJ2-3; D call uncertain. With 0 bases removed from V and 0 bases from J, the gap between germline ends came to 11 bases. Germline lookup yields CDR1 SGHNT and CDR2 YYREEE (reference sequence). This CDR3 has 16 amino acids. CDR3 nucleotides: TGTGCCAGCAGCTTGGGAACTATACCTAGCACAGATACGCAGTATTTT. Residues: CASSLGTIPSTDTQYF.

The rearrangement links TRBV6-6 to TRBJ1-1, with TRBD1 matching over 7 bases. The CDR3 runs to 16 residues. Germline V gives CDR1 MNHNY, CDR2 SVGAGI (reference sequence). J was trimmed by 3 bases and V by 2 bases; bases with no gene match: 9. CDR3 in amino acids: CASSYPPTGLDTEAFF. The CDR3 DNA reads TGTGCCAGCAGTTACCCACCGACAGGGCTGGACACTGAAGCTTTCTTT.

This clone was observed a few times. This rearrangement joins TRBV4-3 to TRBJ1-3; weak D call: TRBD1 (6 bases). The CDR3 is made up of 16 amino acids. The germline V gene has CDR1 LGHNA and CDR2 YSLEER. V was pared by 1 base and J by 3 bases, with 13 bases between. The CDR3 loop is CASSQAWGHSGNTIYF. CDR3 nucleotides: TGCGCCAGCAGCCAAGCCTGGGGGCATAGTGGAAACACCATATATTTT.

The rearrangement links TRBV11-3 to TRBJ2-7, with 8 nucleotides matching TRBD2. Per the germline V gene, CDR1 is SGHNT and CDR2 is YENEEA. V trimming: 5 bases; J trimming: 1 base; junction bases outside the gene matches: 4. The CDR3 runs 14 residues. The CDR3 sequence: CASSPGLGSYEQYF. As DNA, the CDR3 is TGTGCCAGCAGCCCGGGACTAGGATCCTACGAGCAGTACTTC.

This clone came up a few times. The chain couples TRBV6-4 to TRBJ2-1; D is undetermined. The CDR3 length is 13 residues. V gave up 5 bases and J gave up 6 bases, with 11 bases separating them. Germline V lookup: CDR1 MRHNA, CDR2 SNTAGT. CDR3 sequence (DNA): TGTGCCAGCAGTCCCGGGTCTACCAATGAGCAGTTCTTC. It translates to CASSPGSTNEQFF.

V and J are TRBV5-1 and TRBJ1-4; D call uncertain. CDR3 length equals 15 residues. Trimming shortened V by 4 bases and J by 6 bases, and 16 bases separated the two germline ends. The V gene's germline CDR1 is SGHRS and CDR2 YFSETQ. Written as DNA, the CDR3 is TGCGCCAGCAGCCCGGCCGGGAGAAAGGATGAAAAACTGTTTTTT. Amino acids: CASSPAGRKDEKLFF.

A note on this clone: One end of the junction does not line up with germline, which may come from a read error. This chain's CDR3 is CASSLNPRDRESLFF. CDR3 in DNA: TGTGCCAGCAGCTTAAACCCCCGGGACAGGGAGAGTTTATTCTTC. The chain links TRBV11-1 to TRBJ2-7; 9 bases line up with TRBD1. CDR1 and CDR2 from the germline V gene are SGHAT and FQDESV (reference sequence). There are 15 residues in the CDR3. The full variable domain, rest sourced from reference TRBV11-1 and TRBJ2-7, is EAEVAQSPRYKITEKSQAVAFWCDPISGHATLYWYRQILGQGPELLVQFQDESVVDDSQLPKDRFSAERLKGVDSTLKIQPAELGDSAMYLCASSLNPRDRESLFFGPGTRLTVT.